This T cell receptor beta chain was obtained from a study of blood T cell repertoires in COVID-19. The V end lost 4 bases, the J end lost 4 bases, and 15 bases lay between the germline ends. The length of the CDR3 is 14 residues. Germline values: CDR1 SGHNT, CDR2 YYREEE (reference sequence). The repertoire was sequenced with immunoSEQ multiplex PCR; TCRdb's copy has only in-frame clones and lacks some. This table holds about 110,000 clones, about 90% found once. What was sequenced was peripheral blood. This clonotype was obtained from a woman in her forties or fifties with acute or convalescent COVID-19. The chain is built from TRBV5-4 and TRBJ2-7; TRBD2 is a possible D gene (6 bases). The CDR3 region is CASSPRDSGYEQYF. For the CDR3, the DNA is TGTGCCAGCAGCCCCAGAGACAGCGGGTACGAGCAGTACTTC.